The 27 T cell receptor beta chains presented below share a single source sample, sequenced in a study of CD8 T cells in ankylosing spondylitis. A single record per CDR3 protein comes from TCRdb applying MiXCR to the 5' RACE reads. The data contain 200,000 to 250,000 distinct CDR3 sequences, about 7% of them singletons. For these receptors, no antigen is known. Study-wide points: Several highly homologous variants formed a TCR beta motif that appeared characteristic of ankylosing spondylitis blood.

Sequencing used blood, either unsorted or a sorted T cell fraction (not recorded which). The receptor set was obtained from a male donor with ankylosing spondylitis.

This clonotype was picked up a small number of times. This chain's CDR3 is CASSPWTGDVQETQYF. CDR3 nucleotide sequence: TGTGCCAGCAGTCCGTGGACAGGGGACGTCCAAGAGACCCAGTACTTC. The chain uses TRBV27 and TRBJ2-5; 9 positions match TRBD1. V lost 5 bases and J lost 1; bases outside the gene matches: 8. The length of the CDR3 is 16 residues. CDR1 MNHEY and CDR2 SMNVEV come from the germline V gene (reference sequence).

This clonotype was picked up a small number of times. The chain joins TRBV9 to TRBJ2-1; D might be TRBD1 or TRBD2, each matching 5 bases. CDR1 is SGDLS and CDR2 is YYNGEE in the germline V gene. V was clipped by 3 bases and J by 6 bases, with 19 bases between them. The CDR3 runs to 16 residues. The CDR3 nucleotides read TGTGCCAGCAGCGGAACTGAGGGGTATTTCGGCAATGAGCAGTTCTTC. Translated: CASSGTEGYFGNEQFF.

This clonotype occurred many times. This chain links TRBV19 with TRBJ1-2; TRBD1 is a possible D gene (5 bases). The CDR3 covers 15 residues. Trimming took off 6 bases at V and 0 bases at J, with 14 bases between the two ends. Germline lookup yields CDR1 LNHDA and CDR2 SQIVND (reference sequence). CDR3 nucleotide sequence: TGTGCCAGTAGCCCCCTGGAAGGGGCTAACTATGGCTACACCTTC. Its translation is CASSPLEGANYGYTF.

This clonotype was counted at least ten times. The chain carries TRBV28 and TRBJ2-3; the match to TRBD2 covers 11 bases. With 3 bases clipped from V and 0 bases from J, the junction kept 8 bases outside the gene matches. Germline loops: CDR1 MDHEN, CDR2 SYDVKM. The CDR3 has 18 amino acids. CDR3 bases: TGTGCCAGCAGTTTCGGGCTAGCGGGGGGATCTAGCACAGATACGCAGTATTTT. It specifies CASSFGLAGGSSTDTQYF.

Ten or more counts support this clonotype. The V and J genes are TRBV27 and TRBJ2-2; perhaps TRBD1 as D (5 bases). V lost 2 bases to trimming and J lost 5 bases, with 12 bases between them. Germline V lookup: CDR1 MNHEY, CDR2 SMNVEV (reference sequence). The CDR3 contains 15 residues. DNA for the CDR3: TGTGCCAGCAGTTTAAAGGGGCCGCGGACCGGGGAGCTGTTTTTT. Translation gives CASSLKGPRTGELFF.

This clonotype was detected only a few times. The chain is built from TRBV5-1 and TRBJ2-1; 8 bases line up with TRBD2. The germline gives CDR1 SGHRS, CDR2 YFSETQ. The CDR3 sequence is 15 residues long. The V gene end was trimmed by 5 bases and the J gene end by 6 bases; junction bases not matched to a gene: 10. CDR3 nucleotides: TGCGCCAGCAGTAGCCTAGCGGGCAGGTCCAATGAGCAGTTCTTC. Translating it yields CASSSLAGRSNEQFF.

This clonotype showed up many times. The V gene is TRBV14, the J gene TRBJ2-3; possible D gene TRBD2, 5 bases. The CDR3 totals 16 residues. Germline V lookup: CDR1 SGHDN, CDR2 FVKESK. The V end was cut by 4 bases, the J end by 5 bases, with 19 bases between. In nucleotides, the CDR3 is TGTGCCAGCAGCCCGGACTTCCCATCTTTCGGAGATACGCAGTATTTT. Encoded protein: CASSPDFPSFGDTQYF.

This clonotype was counted ten times or more. The chain employs TRBV6-5 and TRBJ1-1, with D perhaps matching TRBD1 (6 bases). Deletions cut 0 bases from V and 7 bases from J, with 9 bases between. Germline lookup yields CDR1 MNHEY and CDR2 SVGAGI. The CDR3 spans 13 residues. DNA of the CDR3: TGTGCCAGCAGTTACTCGGGGGGGCTTGAAGCTTTCTTT. This translates into CASSYSGGLEAFF.

V gene TRBV7-9 combines with J gene TRBJ2-1; 7 nucleotides agree with TRBD2. Trimming removed 5 bases from V and 5 bases from J; junction bases left unmatched: 9. Germline assignment: CDR1 SEHNR and CDR2 FQNEAQ (reference sequence). The CDR3 spans 15 residues. CDR3 protein: CASSLGGTPHNEQFF. The CDR3 DNA is TGTGCCAGCAGCCTGGGAGGGACGCCACACAATGAGCAGTTCTTC.

This clonotype has just a few counts. V and J are TRBV7-9 and TRBJ2-7; tentatively, D is TRBD1 (5 bases). Per the germline V gene, CDR1 is SEHNR and CDR2 is FQNEAQ (reference sequence). V shed 4 bases and J shed 7 bases, with 8 bases lying between them. CDR3 length equals 11 residues. CDR3 sequence reads: CASSSGFEQYF. The CDR3, as DNA: TGTGCCAGCAGCTCAGGGTTTGAGCAGTACTTC.

This clonotype was observed many times. The chain combines TRBV28 with TRBJ2-7; 8 nucleotides agree with TRBD1. CDR1 and CDR2 (germline): MDHEN, SYDVKM. After removal of 6 bases from V and 5 bases from J, the junction contained 12 bases not matched to a gene. There are 15 residues in the CDR3. CDR3 coding DNA: TGTGCCAGCAGACCGGCAGGGGGCATGTGGGACGAGCAGTACTTC. It specifies CASRPAGGMWDEQYF.

This clonotype was found many times. The chain carries TRBV4-1 and TRBJ2-7; TRBD2 agrees at 9 bases. The V gene's germline CDR1 is MGHRA and CDR2 YSYEKL. This CDR3 spans 16 amino acids. J gave up 2 bases and V 1 base, and 6 bases lay outside the gene matches. In nucleotides, the CDR3 is TGCGCCAGCAGCCAAGTAGCGGGAGTCGGGACCTACGAGCAGTACTTC. It specifies CASSQVAGVGTYEQYF.

This clonotype appeared many times. The chain combines TRBV27 with TRBJ1-5; possible D gene TRBD1, 6 bases. Trimming took 6 bases from V and 1 from J, leaving 10 bases between them. Germline V gene data show CDR1 as MNHEY and CDR2 as SMNVEV (reference sequence). The CDR3 has 14 amino acids. The DNA of the CDR3 is TGTGCCAGCAGACCCACAGGGAGCAATCAGCCCCAGCATTTT. This codes for CASRPTGSNQPQHF.

This clonotype showed up many times. The chain recombines TRBV16 with TRBJ1-4; D not certain. The germline gives CDR1 KGHSY, CDR2 FQNENV. This CDR3 spans 15 amino acids. Trimming pared 1 base from V and 4 bases from J, leaving 10 bases between. CDR3: CASSQLKGHNEKLFF. The CDR3 DNA sequence: TGTGCCAGCAGCCAATTAAAGGGTCATAATGAAAAACTGTTTTTT.

This clonotype was seen a handful of times. This chain links TRBV6-1 with TRBJ2-7; D tentatively reads TRBD1 or TRBD2 (5 bases each). This CDR3 contains 16 residues. V was cut by 5 bases and J by 4 bases, with 21 bases left in between. Germline V gives CDR1 MNHNS, CDR2 SASEGT. The CDR3 bases are TGTGCCAGCAGTCCCCAGGACCGTCCTGGGGGTTACGAGCAGTACTTC. This sequence encodes CASSPQDRPGGYEQYF.

This clonotype was counted at least ten times. V gene TRBV28 combines with J gene TRBJ2-7, with 10 bases fitting TRBD2. Germline V CDR1 and CDR2: MDHEN, SYDVKM. This CDR3 spans 14 amino acids. V trimming: 6 bases; J trimming: 2 bases; junction bases outside the gene matches: 4. This CDR3 is CASSPSGSAYEQYF. The CDR3 DNA follows: TGTGCCAGCAGCCCTAGCGGGAGCGCCTACGAGCAGTACTTC.

This clonotype was seen repeatedly, ten times or more. The V gene is TRBV5-1, the J gene TRBJ2-7; D ambiguous. From germline, CDR1 is SGHRS and CDR2 YFSETQ. CDR3 size: 16 residues. Trimming shortened V by 0 bases and J by 0 bases, and 13 bases separated the two germline ends. Here the CDR3 DNA reads TGCGCCAGCAGCTTGGTTCCGGCGGCTAGCTCCTACGAGCAGTACTTC. This encodes CASSLVPAASSYEQYF. The complete variable domain, with remaining parts taken from reference TRBV5-1 and TRBJ2-7, reads KAGVTQTPRYLIKTRGQQVTLSCSPISGHRSVSWYQQTPGQGLQFLFEYFSETQRNKGNFPGRFSGRQFSNSRSEMNVSTLELGDSALYLCASSLVPAASSYEQYFGPGTRLTVT.

This clonotype has at least ten counts. This chain links TRBV18 with TRBJ2-1; 7 nucleotides align to TRBD1. J was trimmed by 7 bases and V by 6 bases; bases with no gene match: 12. The CDR3 is made up of 15 amino acids. CDR1 KGHSH and CDR2 LQKENI come from the germline V gene. DNA for the CDR3: TGTGCCAGCTCGCCGACGACAGGGCGGGCGAATGAGCAGTTCTTC. It codes for CASSPTTGRANEQFF.

This clonotype has ten or more counts. For the CDR3, the DNA is TGCAGCGCCCAGGTTTCCTATGGCTACACCTTC. Its protein product is CSAQVSYGYTF. The chain links TRBV29-1 to TRBJ1-2; D not certain. The CDR3 covers 11 residues. CDR1 and CDR2 (germline): SQVTM, ANQGSEA. V shed 7 bases and J shed 4 bases, with 10 bases lying between them.

This clonotype was found many times. This rearrangement joins TRBV6-1 to TRBJ2-1; 10 bases align to TRBD1. V gave up 4 bases and J gave up 5 bases; unmatched junction bases: 5. CDR3 size: 15 residues. CDR1 is MNHNS, CDR2 SASEGT, per germline. The CDR3 DNA follows: TGTGCCAGCAGTGTGGCTGGACAGGGGGACAATGAGCAGTTCTTC. Amino acids: CASSVAGQGDNEQFF.

The table lists this clonotype with a few counts. The chain couples TRBV29-1 to TRBJ2-3, with TRBD2 identical over 11 bases. The CDR3 is made up of 15 amino acids. V lost 1 base to trimming and J lost 2 bases; unmatched junction nucleotides: 2. Germline V gene sequence: CDR1 SQVTM, CDR2 ANQGSEA. This chain's CDR3 is CSVEGTSGYTDTQYF. The CDR3 nucleotides are TGCAGCGTTGAAGGGACTAGCGGGTACACAGATACGCAGTATTTT.

This clonotype was detected a few times. This CDR3 is CASSPGSSNQPQHF. In DNA, the CDR3 is TGCGCCAGCAGTCCGGGCAGTAGCAATCAGCCCCAGCATTTT. The V call is TRBV23-1, the J call TRBJ1-5; D is unresolved. TRBV23-1 is recorded as an ORF, its role being uncertain. V lost 4 bases, J lost 0 bases, and 7 bases lay in between. This CDR3 is built from 14 residues.

The table lists this clonotype with many counts. The rearrangement uses TRBV4-3 and TRBJ1-2, with D possibly matching TRBD1 (5 bases). The CDR3 contains 14 residues. V was trimmed by 4 bases and J by 4 bases, leaving 13 bases between them. The germline V gene has CDR1 LGHNA and CDR2 YSLEER. The CDR3 nucleotides read TGCGCCAGCAGCCCCCGGGACGGTCTCTATGGCTACACCTTC. Translation: CASSPRDGLYGYTF.

The sample holds many counts of this clonotype. The chain joins TRBV6-6 to TRBJ1-5; 8 bases map to TRBD1. V gave up 6 bases and J gave up 6 bases; unmatched junction bases: 4. The V gene's germline CDR1 is MNHNY and CDR2 SVGAGI (reference sequence). The CDR3 loop spans 13 amino acids. The chain's CDR3 is CASRPDRVQPQHF. In DNA form, the CDR3 reads TGTGCCAGCAGACCGGACAGGGTTCAGCCCCAGCATTTT.

This clonotype occurred many times. The chain is built from TRBV15 and TRBJ2-7; TRBD1 matches 8 bases. The CDR3 loop spans 12 amino acids. V dropped 5 bases and J dropped 8; count of bases not matched to a gene: 5. CDR1 and CDR2 from the germline V gene are LNHNV and YYDKDF (reference sequence). DNA of the CDR3: TGTGCCACCAGCCCAGACAGGGGAAAGCAGTACTTC. It translates to CATSPDRGKQYF.

This clonotype was recorded many times. Written as DNA, the CDR3 is TGTGCCAGCAAGGGGGCCGCGAACACCGGGGAGCTGTTTTTT. Encoded protein: CASKGAANTGELFF. The rearrangement links TRBV6-2 or TRBV6-3 to TRBJ2-2, with TRBD1 matching over 7 bases. Germline CDR1 and CDR2: MNHEY and SVGEGT. Trimming cost V 7 bases and J 0 bases; bases outside gene matches: 2. The CDR3 covers 14 residues.

This clonotype was seen at least ten times. The V call is TRBV28, the J call TRBJ2-3, with 9 nucleotides matching TRBD2. There are 17 residues in the CDR3. The V gene end was trimmed by 1 base and the J gene end by 6 bases; junction bases not matched to a gene: 11. Germline CDR1 and CDR2: MDHEN and SYDVKM. This CDR3 reads CASSLFSAGGPSDTQYF. Written as DNA, the CDR3 is TGTGCCAGCAGTTTATTTTCGGCGGGAGGGCCATCGGATACGCAGTATTTT.